A few counts support the clone carrying this TCR beta chain. Cohort placement rested on clinical history that participants reported themselves. This sample was taken from a study of blood T cell repertoires in COVID-19. Profiling relied on immunoSEQ multiplex PCR, and the TCRdb table lists in-frame clones only, not all of them. The table lists 50,000 to 70,000 clones, roughly two thirds of them singletons, with approximately 50% in the top ten. Germline V gene lookup returns CDR1 LGHDT and CDR2 YNNKEL (reference sequence). The J segment lost 2 bases and the V segment lost 2 bases, leaving 5 bases of the junction unmatched. CDR3 size: 16 residues.

This receptor was identified in an older woman who had been exposed to COVID-19. The gene calls are TRBV3-1 (or the pseudogene TRBV3-2) and TRBJ2-3, with 9 bases identical to TRBD1. Material for sequencing was PBMCs or T cells enriched from blood (not recorded which). The CDR3 DNA reads TGTGCCAGCAGCCAACCCCGGACAGGGGCCACAGATACGCAGTATTTT. Translated, it gives CASSQPRTGATDTQYF.